This TCR beta chain came from a study of cytomegalovirus exposure and HLA in healthy donors. Study-level findings and limits: Trimming of TCR beta V- and J-genes showed a link, identified in a later analysis, to a missense DCLRE1C variant.

Details on this clone: Its antigen remains unidentified.

At collection, donors were nominally healthy, but unrecorded immune exposures were probable. The PCR made use of 60 Vbeta and 13 Jbeta primers. Generated by immunoSEQ multiplex PCR, the TCRdb table keeps only in-frame clones and is missing some. The sample records approximately 93,000 clones, more than 75% being singletons. The sample consisted of PBMCs. The TCR sequence derives from a woman aged 40 to 50 in good health and CMV-seronegative.

The CDR3: CASSRGLTYEQYF. CDR3 in DNA: TGTGCCAGCAGCCGAGGACTAACCTACGAGCAGTACTTC. The rearrangement uses TRBV11-2 and TRBJ2-7; D possibly corresponds to TRBD2 (6 bases). The CDR3 contains 13 residues. From germline, CDR1 is SGHAT and CDR2 FQNNGV. Trimming pared 5 bases from V and 2 bases from J, leaving 10 bases between.